A selection of T cell receptor beta chains follows, all from one sample in a study of blood T cell repertoires in COVID-19. Some clones are missing from TCRdb's copy, which holds only in-frame ones; the method was immunoSEQ multiplex PCR. Altogether tens of thousands of clones are present, more than 75% being singletons, with the ten largest covering approximately 4.8%. Material: peripheral blood. These receptors came from a woman aged 80 or over with active COVID-19. The CDR3 runs from the conserved cysteine through the conserved F or W. A D gene is named only where the DNA matches it firmly. Expanded clones get a size class; other rows say once, few or many, or leave the size out.

v_call: TRBV12-3/TRBV12-4
clone_size: -
d_call: -
cdr3_length: 13
j_call: TRBJ2-1
cdr3_aa: CASSFKGGDEQFF
cdr3_nt: TGTGCCAGCAGTTTTAAAGGGGGAGATGAGCAGTTCTTC

v_call: TRBV5-1
clone_size: -
d_call: TRBD1
cdr3_length: 18
j_call: TRBJ2-1
cdr3_aa: CASSKESVQGVRWNEQFF
cdr3_nt: TGCGCCAGCAGCAAGGAATCAGTCCAGGGGGTGCGGTGGAATGAGCAGTTCTTC

v_call: TRBV7-9
clone_size: -
d_call: -
cdr3_length: 15
j_call: TRBJ2-2
cdr3_aa: CASSTGTTNTGELFF
cdr3_nt: TGTGCCAGCAGCACCGGGACAACGAACACCGGGGAGCTGTTTTTT

v_call: TRBV7-3
clone_size: -
d_call: -
cdr3_length: 15
j_call: TRBJ2-3
cdr3_aa: CASSRQSAGTDTQYF
cdr3_nt: TGTGCCAGCAGCCGGCAGTCAGCGGGCACAGATACGCAGTATTTT

v_call: TRBV3-1/TRBV3-2
clone_size: few
d_call: TRBD2
cdr3_length: 18
j_call: TRBJ2-1
cdr3_aa: CASSQASGRGSSYNEQFF
cdr3_nt: TGTGCCAGCAGCCAAGCCTCTGGGCGGGGGAGCTCCTACAATGAGCAGTTCTTC

v_call: TRBV2
clone_size: -
d_call: -
cdr3_length: 16
j_call: TRBJ2-3
cdr3_aa: CASSEALWTRGDTQYF
cdr3_nt: TGTGCCAGCAGTGAAGCGCTTTGGACGAGGGGGGATACGCAGTATTTT

v_call: TRBV24-1
clone_size: once
d_call: TRBD2
cdr3_length: 14
j_call: TRBJ2-1
cdr3_aa: CATTGTSGNNEQFF
cdr3_nt: TGTGCCACCACTGGGACTAGCGGGAACAATGAGCAGTTCTTC

v_call: TRBV19
clone_size: -
d_call: -
cdr3_length: 15
j_call: TRBJ1-5
cdr3_aa: CASSMSGNSNQPQHF
cdr3_nt: TGTGCCAGTAGTATGTCAGGGAATAGCAATCAGCCCCAGCATTTT

v_call: TRBV7-3
clone_size: -
d_call: TRBD1
cdr3_length: 13
j_call: TRBJ2-7
cdr3_aa: CASSPDRVGEQYF
cdr3_nt: TGTGCCAGCAGCCCAGACAGGGTGGGTGAGCAGTACTTC

v_call: TRBV19
clone_size: -
d_call: TRBD1
cdr3_length: 15
j_call: TRBJ1-1
cdr3_aa: CASSRWTGGKTEAFF
cdr3_nt: TGTGCCAGTAGTCGCTGGACAGGGGGCAAAACTGAAGCTTTCTTT

v_call: TRBV9
clone_size: -
d_call: TRBD1
cdr3_length: 16
j_call: TRBJ2-5
cdr3_aa: CASSGGLGTGQETQYF
cdr3_nt: TGTGCCAGCAGTGGGGGGCTCGGGACAGGGCAAGAGACCCAGTACTTC

v_call: TRBV4-2
clone_size: once
d_call: TRBD2
cdr3_length: 14
j_call: TRBJ2-5
cdr3_aa: CASSPGGGPETQYF
cdr3_nt: TGTGCCAGCAGCCCTGGGGGGGGACCAGAGACCCAGTACTTC

v_call: TRBV5-1
clone_size: few
d_call: -
cdr3_length: 14
j_call: TRBJ2-7
cdr3_aa: CASSPRSGFHEQYF
cdr3_nt: TGCGCCAGCAGCCCACGCTCGGGGTTCCACGAGCAGTACTTC

v_call: TRBV2
clone_size: few
d_call: TRBD2
cdr3_length: 14
j_call: TRBJ2-7
cdr3_aa: CASSEGLAGYEQYF
cdr3_nt: TGTGCCAGCAGTGAGGGACTAGCGGGATACGAGCAGTACTTC

v_call: TRBV6-2/TRBV6-3
clone_size: -
d_call: -
cdr3_length: 15
j_call: TRBJ2-2
cdr3_aa: CASSYSSTVSGELFF
cdr3_nt: TGTGCCAGCAGTTACTCGTCGACAGTGTCCGGGGAGCTGTTTTTT

v_call: TRBV6-6
clone_size: -
d_call: TRBD1
cdr3_length: 16
j_call: TRBJ1-2
cdr3_aa: CASSDTAGTGLRGYTF
cdr3_nt: TGTGCCAGCAGCGACACCGCCGGGACAGGGTTGCGGGGCTACACCTTC

v_call: TRBV6-2/TRBV6-3
clone_size: -
d_call: -
cdr3_length: 13
j_call: TRBJ1-1
cdr3_aa: CASSYVAGTEAFF
cdr3_nt: TGTGCCAGCAGTTACGTCGCAGGGACTGAAGCTTTCTTT

v_call: TRBV7-8
clone_size: -
d_call: TRBD2
cdr3_length: 16
j_call: TRBJ2-3
cdr3_aa: CASSPRGSGSADTQYF
cdr3_nt: TGTGCCAGCAGCCCCAGGGGTAGCGGGAGTGCAGATACGCAGTATTTT

v_call: TRBV2
clone_size: few
d_call: TRBD2
cdr3_length: 15
j_call: TRBJ2-2
cdr3_aa: CASSVSGRGTGELFF
cdr3_nt: TGTGCCAGCAGTGTGAGCGGGAGAGGAACCGGGGAGCTGTTTTTT

v_call: TRBV7-9
clone_size: once
d_call: TRBD1
cdr3_length: 13
j_call: TRBJ2-7
cdr3_aa: CASSYGTAYEQYF
cdr3_nt: TGTGCCAGCAGCTACGGGACAGCATACGAGCAGTACTTC

v_call: TRBV29-1
clone_size: -
d_call: TRBD2
cdr3_length: 13
j_call: TRBJ2-1
cdr3_aa: CSVGLATYNEQFF
cdr3_nt: TGCAGCGTTGGACTAGCGACCTACAATGAGCAGTTCTTC

v_call: TRBV15
clone_size: -
d_call: -
cdr3_length: 17
j_call: TRBJ1-5
cdr3_aa: CATSRGGDQRRYQPQHF
cdr3_nt: TGTGCCACCAGCAGAGGCGGGGACCAAAGAAGGTATCAGCCCCAGCATTTT

v_call: TRBV2
clone_size: -
d_call: -
cdr3_length: 13
j_call: TRBJ1-5
cdr3_aa: CASRKGEGQPQHF
cdr3_nt: TGTGCCAGCAGGAAGGGGGAGGGACAGCCCCAGCATTTT

v_call: TRBV2
clone_size: -
d_call: -
cdr3_length: 14
j_call: TRBJ2-7
cdr3_aa: CASSPGRSSYEQYF
cdr3_nt: TGTGCCAGCAGTCCGGGGAGGAGCTCCTACGAGCAGTACTTC

v_call: TRBV7-2
clone_size: -
d_call: TRBD1
cdr3_length: 16
j_call: TRBJ2-5
cdr3_aa: CASSPRDRPRSETQYF
cdr3_nt: TGTGCCAGCAGCCCCCGGGACAGGCCCCGAAGCGAGACCCAGTACTTC

v_call: TRBV7-8
clone_size: -
d_call: -
cdr3_length: 14
j_call: TRBJ1-2
cdr3_aa: CASSERTGYPGYTF
cdr3_nt: TGTGCCAGCAGCGAAAGAACAGGCTACCCTGGCTACACCTTC

v_call: TRBV2
clone_size: -
d_call: TRBD2
cdr3_length: 14
j_call: TRBJ2-5
cdr3_aa: CASSAGTSGETQYF
cdr3_nt: TGTGCCAGCAGTGCCGGGACTAGCGGGGAGACCCAGTACTTC

v_call: TRBV6-2/TRBV6-3
clone_size: -
d_call: -
cdr3_length: 16
j_call: TRBJ2-6
cdr3_aa: CASSYWQGSGANVLTF
cdr3_nt: TGTGCCAGCAGTTACTGGCAGGGCTCTGGGGCCAACGTCCTGACTTTC

v_call: TRBV24-1
clone_size: -
d_call: TRBD1
cdr3_length: 18
j_call: TRBJ1-1
cdr3_aa: CATSDPRDRVPPYTEAFF
cdr3_nt: TGTGCCACCAGTGATCCCCGGGACAGGGTTCCACCGTACACTGAAGCTTTCTTT

v_call: TRBV5-1
clone_size: -
d_call: -
cdr3_length: 16
j_call: TRBJ1-2
cdr3_aa: CASSLDVWAASYGYTF
cdr3_nt: TGCGCCAGCAGCTTGGATGTGTGGGCAGCAAGCTATGGCTACACCTTC

v_call: TRBV5-4
clone_size: -
d_call: -
cdr3_length: 13
j_call: TRBJ2-3
cdr3_aa: CASSLAPGDTQYF
cdr3_nt: TGTGCCAGCAGCTTGGCACCGGGAGATACGCAGTATTTT

v_call: TRBV5-1
clone_size: few
d_call: TRBD1
cdr3_length: 16
j_call: TRBJ1-2
cdr3_aa: CASTLSPGQGDYGYTF
cdr3_nt: TGCGCCAGCACCCTTTCCCCGGGACAGGGGGACTATGGCTACACCTTC

v_call: TRBV7-2
clone_size: -
d_call: TRBD2
cdr3_length: 18
j_call: TRBJ2-3
cdr3_aa: CASSLLFSGRLLTDTQYF
cdr3_nt: TGTGCCAGCAGCTTACTTTTTAGCGGGAGGCTCCTTACAGATACGCAGTATTTT

v_call: TRBV20-1
clone_size: -
d_call: -
cdr3_length: 13
j_call: TRBJ1-4
cdr3_aa: CSASGGPNEKLFF
cdr3_nt: TGCAGTGCCAGTGGGGGCCCAAATGAAAAACTGTTTTTT

v_call: TRBV7-9
clone_size: -
d_call: TRBD1
cdr3_length: 16
j_call: TRBJ2-3
cdr3_aa: CASSSWDRGLGDTQYF
cdr3_nt: TGTGCCAGCAGCTCGTGGGACAGGGGGCTAGGAGATACGCAGTATTTT

v_call: TRBV29-1
clone_size: -
d_call: TRBD1
cdr3_length: 14
j_call: TRBJ2-3
cdr3_aa: CSVRVTGDTDTQYF
cdr3_nt: TGCAGCGTCCGAGTAACAGGGGACACAGATACGCAGTATTTT

v_call: TRBV27
clone_size: once
d_call: -
cdr3_length: 16
j_call: TRBJ2-3
cdr3_aa: CASSLSGQGRTDTQYF
cdr3_nt: TGTGCCAGCAGTTTATCGGGCCAGGGTAGGACAGATACGCAGTATTTT

v_call: TRBV5-8
clone_size: -
d_call: TRBD1
cdr3_length: 15
j_call: TRBJ2-1
cdr3_aa: CASSTGTGVGNEQFF
cdr3_nt: TGTGCCAGCAGCACCGGGACAGGGGTAGGGAATGAGCAGTTCTTC

v_call: TRBV21-1
clone_size: -
d_call: -
cdr3_length: 14
j_call: TRBJ2-5
cdr3_aa: CASSRTGIMETQYF
cdr3_nt: TGTGCCAGCAGCAGGACAGGGATTATGGAGACCCAGTACTTC

v_call: TRBV18
clone_size: once
d_call: TRBD1
cdr3_length: 15
j_call: TRBJ2-7
cdr3_aa: CASSKRGQGADEQYF
cdr3_nt: TGTGCCAGCTCAAAGAGGGGACAGGGGGCCGACGAGCAGTACTTC

v_call: TRBV6-5
clone_size: -
d_call: TRBD2
cdr3_length: 15
j_call: TRBJ2-5
cdr3_aa: CASSYSAGGGETQYF
cdr3_nt: TGTGCCAGCAGTTACTCAGCGGGAGGCGGTGAGACCCAGTACTTC

v_call: TRBV27
clone_size: -
d_call: -
cdr3_length: 17
j_call: TRBJ1-2
cdr3_aa: CASTDTPGGPAGYGYTF
cdr3_nt: TGTGCCAGCACCGATACACCCGGCGGGCCAGCAGGCTATGGCTACACCTTC

v_call: TRBV5-4
clone_size: few
d_call: -
cdr3_length: 13
j_call: TRBJ2-7
cdr3_aa: CASSLQGGYEQYF
cdr3_nt: TGTGCCAGCAGCTTGCAGGGGGGCTACGAGCAGTACTTC